The source of this T cell receptor (beta chain) is a study of blood T cell repertoires in COVID-19. The germline V gene has CDR1 MNHEY and CDR2 SVGAGI. This CDR3 spans 15 amino acids. V lost 8 bases and J 3 bases, leaving 19 bases between the germline ends. Sequencing was performed with immunoSEQ multiplex PCR; in TCRdb, only in-frame clones are kept and a portion is missing. The sample shows about 42,000 clones, 65% to 80% of them seen only once. This chain links TRBV6-5 with TRBJ1-1, with a weak D call TRBD1 (5 bases). Sequencing was done on a sample of peripheral blood. This clonotype was obtained from a man older than 75 with acute or convalescent COVID-19. This CDR3 is CASGWVGRVDTEAFF. The CDR3 region has the DNA TGTGCCAGCGGATGGGTTGGCAGGGTCGACACTGAAGCTTTCTTT.